This T cell receptor (beta chain) originates from a study of T cell responses to AZD1222 COVID-19 vaccine. V lost 0 bases and J 8 bases, leaving 8 bases between the germline ends. The CDR3 runs to 13 residues. The germline CDR1 and CDR2 sequences are MNHNS and SASEGT. Measured with immunoSEQ multiplex PCR; TCRdb has only the in-frame clones, and not every one. The sample holds 95,000 to 150,000 clones, over 80% seen once. The V gene is TRBV6-1, the J gene TRBJ2-1; D ambiguous. The TCR was taken from an adult who received the AZD1222 COVID-19 vaccine. The sample consisted of peripheral blood, taken 28 days after the second AZD1222 dose. CDR3 region: CASSEAGWDEQFF. The CDR3 DNA sequence: TGTGCCAGCAGTGAAGCGGGGTGGGATGAGCAGTTCTTC.